These 27 T cell receptor beta chains share one sample of origin, sequenced in a study of T cell repertoires in cytomegalovirus infection. Via MiXCR, TCRdb re-called the reads, giving one row per CDR3 protein. Among 150,000 to 200,000 distinct CDR3 sequences listed, 8% to 10% were seen once. Sequencing was performed on PBMCs. All receptors come from a human donor in good health (CMV status not recorded). Some clones in this sample may be carry-over from other donors' samples.

In DNA form, the CDR3 reads TGTGCCAGCAGACAAAGCGGGGGGACCTACGAGCAGTACTTC. Protein: CASRQSGGTYEQYF. This rearrangement joins TRBV11-2 to TRBJ2-7; TRBD2 matches 9 bases. Germline loops: CDR1 SGHAT, CDR2 FQNNGV. The CDR3 sequence is 14 residues long. Losses at the gene ends were 6 bases for V and 2 bases for J; bases not matched to a gene: 5.

This clonotype has just a few counts. The CDR3 DNA follows: TGTGCCAGCAGCGGGAGGATGGGACAACCAGGGAGTTTGACTGAAGCTTTCTTT. It encodes CASSGRMGQPGSLTEAFF. This chain links TRBV5-5 with TRBJ1-1; tentative D call: TRBD1 (6 bases). Germline V lookup: CDR1 SGHKS, CDR2 YYEKEE (reference sequence). The germline V and J ends were trimmed by 4 bases and 5 bases, with 27 bases remaining between them. The CDR3 runs to 18 residues.

This clonotype was seen a handful of times. The chain employs TRBV12-3 or TRBV12-4 and TRBJ1-2, with a tentative D call TRBD1 (5 bases). This CDR3 has 13 residues. The V and J ends lost 5 bases and 4 bases respectively, with 11 bases between them. CDR3 nucleotides: TGTGCCAGCAGTACGTCAGGGACCTATGGCTACACCTTC. This codes for CASSTSGTYGYTF.

V and J are TRBV29-1 and TRBJ2-1; D remains ambiguous. The V end was cut by 0 bases, the J end by 5 bases, with 8 bases between. This CDR3 has 13 amino acids. Germline V gene sequence: CDR1 SQVTM, CDR2 ANQGSEA. The CDR3 sequence is CSVEEFRNNEQFF. The CDR3, as DNA: TGCAGCGTTGAAGAGTTTCGGAACAATGAGCAGTTCTTC.

The chain is built from TRBV12-3 or TRBV12-4 and TRBJ2-7; 15 bases map to TRBD2. There are 14 residues in the CDR3. The trim removed 6 bases at V and 4 bases at J, leaving 1 base unmatched. Here the CDR3 reads CASSGLAGGYEQYF. For the CDR3, the DNA is TGTGCCAGCAGCGGACTAGCGGGAGGGTACGAGCAGTACTTC.

This clonotype was found many times. This CDR3 is CAIILWSFDEQYF. Written as DNA, the CDR3 is TGTGCCATCATCCTATGGTCCTTCGACGAGCAGTACTTC. The chain carries TRBV2 and TRBJ2-7, with no clear D. This CDR3 is built from 13 residues. Germline V gene sequence: CDR1 SNHLY, CDR2 FYNNEI. Trimming removed 10 bases from V and 5 bases from J, with 18 bases in between.

There are many counts of this clonotype. V is TRBV28 and J is TRBJ1-3, with D hard to call. Germline CDR1 MDHEN, CDR2 SYDVKM. The CDR3 is 16 residues long. V gave up 7 bases and J gave up 2 bases, with 18 bases separating them. Written as DNA, the CDR3 is TGTGCCAGCAACGGGCCTTCCGGAGGGACTGGAAACACCATATATTTT. Translating it yields CASNGPSGGTGNTIYF.

This clonotype was detected a few times. The rearrangement uses TRBV7-2 and TRBJ2-5, with unresolved D. The CDR3 covers 12 residues. V was pared by 2 bases and J by 5 bases, with 6 bases between. Germline V lookup: CDR1 SGHTA, CDR2 FQGNSA. CDR3 sequence: CASSLLRETQYF. CDR3 nucleotides: TGTGCCAGCAGCTTACTTAGGGAGACCCAGTACTTC.

This chain uses TRBV20-1 with TRBJ2-1; no definite D call. This CDR3 is built from 12 residues. Germline V lookup: CDR1 DFQATT, CDR2 SNEGSKA (reference sequence). The V end lost 8 bases, the J end lost 3 bases, and 11 bases lay between the germline ends. In DNA form, the CDR3 reads TGCAGTACCGTCCCGAGCTACAATGAGCAGTTCTTC. Translating gives CSTVPSYNEQFF.

This clonotype was seen at least ten times. The DNA for the CDR3 is TGTGCCAGCACCGGGTCCCAAGAGACCCAGTACTTC. This translates into CASTGSQETQYF. The rearrangement joins TRBV6-1 to TRBJ2-5; no clear D. This CDR3 comprises 12 residues. Germline-derived CDR1 and CDR2 are MNHNS and SASEGT. Deletions cut 7 bases from V and 1 base from J, with 7 bases between.

The V call is TRBV19, the J call TRBJ2-1, with 7 bases lining up with TRBD1. With V trimmed by 6 bases and J by 2 bases, 4 bases remained unmatched. The CDR3 extends over 14 amino acids. Germline V lookup: CDR1 LNHDA, CDR2 SQIVND (reference sequence). Written as DNA, the CDR3 is TGTGCCAGTAGCACAGGGGCCACCTACAATGAGCAGTTCTTC. It translates to CASSTGATYNEQFF.

Of note for this clonotype: The junction differs from germline at one of its ends, possibly a read error. The chain recombines TRBV29-1 with TRBJ2-3; tentatively, D is TRBD1 or TRBD2 (5 bases each). Germline CDR1 is SQVTM and CDR2 is ANQGSEA. The CDR3 extends over 11 amino acids. CDR3 nucleotide sequence: TGCAGGGGGGTCGTGGGAAATACGCTGTATTTT. Its protein is CRGVVGNTLYF.

This clonotype was detected ten times or more. The chain has TRBV7-6 and TRBJ2-1, with 14 bases lining up with TRBD2. Germline trimming cut 5 bases from V and 9 bases from J; bases unmatched to any gene: 3. The CDR3 is 14 residues long. In germline, CDR1 is SGHVS, CDR2 FNYEAQ. CDR3 DNA: TGTGCCAGCAGCCCGGGACTAGCGGGGGTTGAGCAGTTCTTC. It yields the protein CASSPGLAGVEQFF.

This sequence joins TRBV23-1 and TRBJ2-1; TRBD1 aligns across 11 bases. TRBV23-1 is labeled an ORF, and its function is uncertain. V shed 4 bases and J 3 bases; nucleotides not matched to a gene: 5. This CDR3 spans 16 amino acids. CDR3 residues: CASSRPGTGGYNEQFF. The CDR3 DNA reads as TGCGCCAGCAGTCGCCCCGGGACAGGGGGCTACAATGAGCAGTTCTTC.

Only a few counts were recorded for this clonotype. V usage is TRBV30 and J usage is TRBJ1-4, with unresolved D. The CDR3 contains 15 residues. V was clipped by 0 bases and J by 4 bases, with 12 bases between them. Germline V lookup: CDR1 GTSNPN, CDR2 SVGIG (reference sequence). CDR3 region: CAWSVRRQLNEKLFF. In DNA, the CDR3 is TGTGCCTGGAGTGTACGCAGACAACTTAATGAAAAACTGTTTTTT.

The CDR3 is CASSPSAVNTEAFF. CDR3 nucleotides: TGCGCCAGCAGCCCTTCGGCCGTGAACACTGAAGCTTTCTTT. The chain joins TRBV5-1 to TRBJ1-1; no clear D gene. The V gene's germline CDR1 is SGHRS and CDR2 YFSETQ. This CDR3 contains 14 residues. Trimming pared 4 bases from V and 0 bases from J, leaving 10 bases between.

As for this clonotype: Compared with germline, one end of the junction differs, possibly owing to a read error. The V and J genes are TRBV20-1 and TRBJ2-1, with 8 bases identical to TRBD2. There are 13 residues in the CDR3. Germline CDR1 is DFQATT and CDR2 is SNEGSKA (reference sequence). This chain's CDR3 is CGAPTSVYNEQFF. CDR3 nucleotide sequence: TGCGGTGCCCCGACTAGCGTCTACAATGAGCAGTTCTTC.

This clonotype came up many times. The rearrangement links TRBV6-1 to TRBJ1-1; 8 nucleotides match TRBD1. The germline gives CDR1 MNHNS, CDR2 SASEGT. The CDR3 consists of 15 residues. Losses at the gene ends were 8 bases for V and 4 bases for J; bases not matched to a gene: 12. Here the CDR3 reads CASFGQGDYGTEAFF. The CDR3 nucleotides are TGTGCCAGCTTCGGACAGGGAGATTATGGCACTGAAGCTTTCTTT.

This clonotype showed up just a few times. The chain combines TRBV28 with TRBJ1-3, with 8 positions matching TRBD1. The germline V gene encodes CDR1 MDHEN and CDR2 SYDVKM. The CDR3 is 13 residues long. After removal of 5 bases from V and 3 bases from J, the junction contained 0 bases not matched to a gene. The CDR3 region is CASSTGGGNTIYF. CDR3 DNA sequence: TGTGCCAGCAGTACAGGGGGTGGAAACACCATATATTTT.

This clonotype has ten or more counts. The chain has TRBV7-2 and TRBJ2-1; 9 bases map to TRBD2. This CDR3 region has 17 residues. Germline CDR1 and CDR2: SGHTA and FQGNSA. V shed 1 base, J shed 6 bases, and the junction held 10 bases outside the gene matches. The CDR3 here is CASSLVGGSGGSNEQFF. Written as DNA, the CDR3 is TGTGCCAGCAGCTTAGTCGGGGGGAGCGGGGGGAGCAATGAGCAGTTCTTC.

This clonotype came up many times. This sequence joins TRBV20-1 and TRBJ2-5, with no clear D. Trimming shortened V by 0 bases and J by 3 bases, and 20 bases separated the two germline ends. Germline V lookup: CDR1 DFQATT, CDR2 SNEGSKA (reference sequence). The CDR3 is 17 residues long. This chain's CDR3 is CSARDCCMGLEEETQYF. The CDR3 DNA follows: TGCAGTGCTAGAGATTGCTGTATGGGCCTAGAAGAAGAGACCCAGTACTTC.

The chain recombines TRBV15 with TRBJ2-1, with D maybe TRBD2 (5 bases). The germline gives CDR1 LNHNV, CDR2 YYDKDF (reference sequence). The V and J ends lost 3 bases and 5 bases respectively, with 14 bases between them. This CDR3 spans 15 amino acids. CDR3 DNA: TGTGCCACCAGCAGTGCCCGGACTGGAGACAATGAGCAGTTCTTC. As protein: CATSSARTGDNEQFF.

The sample holds a few counts of this clonotype. The chain employs TRBV5-6 and TRBJ2-1; the match to TRBD1 covers 7 bases. The trim removed 3 bases at V and 2 bases at J, leaving 5 bases unmatched. Germline-derived CDR1 and CDR2 are SGHDT and YYEEEE. This CDR3 is built from 15 residues. The CDR3 is CASSSGGQAYNEQFF. In DNA, the CDR3 is TGTGCCAGCAGCTCTGGTGGACAGGCCTACAATGAGCAGTTCTTC.

In its sample, this clonotype was seen many times. The chain links TRBV5-5 to TRBJ2-5; D might be TRBD1 or TRBD2, each matching 5 bases. The V gene's germline CDR1 is SGHKS and CDR2 YYEKEE (reference sequence). The CDR3 is 13 amino acids. Trimming pared 5 bases from V and 2 bases from J, leaving 10 bases between. The chain's CDR3 is CASRRGPQETQYF. The DNA for the CDR3 is TGTGCCAGCAGACGGGGACCACAAGAGACCCAGTACTTC.

The chain combines TRBV6-6 with TRBJ1-2; tentatively, D is TRBD1 (5 bases). Between the trimmed V and J ends, which lost 2 bases and 8 bases, there was a span of 9 bases. Germline-derived CDR1 and CDR2 are MNHNY and SVGAGI (reference sequence). This CDR3 has 12 amino acids. Written as DNA, the CDR3 is TGTGCCAGCAGTTACAGGGAGGGGGGCTACACCTTC. It codes for CASSYREGGYTF.

The table lists this clonotype with many counts. This chain joins TRBV28 and TRBJ1-5; D might be TRBD1 (5 bases). The CDR3 contains 15 residues. Trimming cost V 4 bases and J 1 base, with 11 bases left between them. The V gene's germline CDR1 is MDHEN and CDR2 SYDVKM. The CDR3 nucleotides are TGTGCCAGCAGTTGGGGGTTGCCGAGCAATCAGCCCCAGCATTTT. Residues: CASSWGLPSNQPQHF.

This clonotype occurred a few times. The rearrangement links TRBV10-3 to TRBJ2-2; perhaps TRBD1 as D (5 bases). Germline CDR1 is ENHRY and CDR2 is SYGVKD. V lost 7 bases and J lost 3, with 18 bases in between. The CDR3 totals 16 residues. The CDR3 DNA follows: TGTGCCATCACTGCAGGGCGCCCCTTTGACACCGGGGAGCTGTTTTTT. Its protein product is CAITAGRPFDTGELFF.